The 11 T cell receptor beta chains in this list originate from one sample, sequenced in a study of T cells in Graves' hyperthyroidism and ophthalmopathy. TCR beta CDR3 regions were amplified from RNA transcripts. HTBI primers were used for first-round RT-PCR of the TCR CDR3. Using its own MiXCR run on the multiplex PCR reads, TCRdb lists one record per CDR3 protein. The table includes about 300,000 distinct CDR3 sequences, approximately 19% detected once. Sequenced sample: blood. These receptors were obtained from a man between 45 and 60 years old with Graves' ophthalmopathy.

This clonotype was counted a few times. The rearrangement links TRBV28 to TRBJ2-7, with D possibly TRBD1 on 6 matching bases. V was clipped by 4 bases and J by 3 bases, with 22 bases between them. This CDR3 region has 17 residues. CDR1 is MDHEN, CDR2 SYDVKM, per germline. The CDR3 DNA follows: TGTGCCAGCAGTTCCCCGCGGACAGCCCTAACCTTCTACGAGCAGTACTTC. It yields the protein CASSSPRTALTFYEQYF. Together with reference TRBV28 and TRBJ2-7, the CDR3 gives the full variable domain: DVKVTQSSRYLVKRTGEKVFLECVQDMDHENMFWYRQDPGLGLRLIYFSYDVKMKEKGDIPEGYSVSREKKERFSLILESASTNQTSMYLCASSSPRTALTFYEQYFGPGTRLTVT.

In its sample, this clonotype was seen a few times. The gene calls are TRBV27 and TRBJ2-7; 8 bases align to TRBD1. In germline, CDR1 is MNHEY, CDR2 SMNVEV (reference sequence). The CDR3 totals 12 residues. The CDR3 nucleotides are TGTGCTTCGGGACAGGCGGCCTACGAGCAGTACTTC. Encoded protein: CASGQAAYEQYF.

This clonotype was seen ten or more times. The chain employs TRBV20-1 and TRBJ2-7; possibly TRBD1 or TRBD2 for D (6 bases each). Germline CDR1 DFQATT, CDR2 SNEGSKA (reference sequence). V was cut by 1 base and J by 4 bases, with 11 bases left in between. The CDR3 is made up of 13 amino acids. The CDR3: CSARVGGRYEQYF. CDR3 nucleotide sequence: TGCAGTGCTAGAGTAGGGGGGAGGTACGAGCAGTACTTC.

J is TRBJ2-1 and V is TRBV2, with D maybe TRBD1 (6 bases). This CDR3 has 13 amino acids. Trimming removed 7 bases from V and 6 bases from J, with 13 bases in between. Looked up from germline, CDR1 is SNHLY and CDR2 is FYNNEI. The CDR3 nucleotides are TGTGCCAGCATGGAGGTGGGGGCCAATGAGCAGTTCTTC. Its protein is CASMEVGANEQFF.

This clonotype occurred many times. This sequence joins TRBV5-1 and TRBJ2-2; 9 bases agree with TRBD2. The CDR3 loop spans 15 amino acids. Unmatched junction bases numbered 6, after V lost 7 bases and J lost 2 bases. Germline V gene data show CDR1 as SGHRS and CDR2 as YFSETQ. The DNA for the CDR3 is TGCGCCAGCGGGCTGACTAGCGGTAACACCGGGGAGCTGTTTTTT. It specifies CASGLTSGNTGELFF.

This clonotype has only a few counts. V gene TRBV19 combines with J gene TRBJ2-1; tentatively, D is TRBD2 (7 bases). Germline V CDR1 and CDR2: LNHDA, SQIVND (reference sequence). The CDR3 consists of 15 residues. With 7 bases removed from V and 8 bases from J, the gap between germline ends came to 21 bases. DNA of the CDR3: TGTGCCAGTACCCCTGGGGGGGCCGGTTTCTATGAGCAGTTCTTC. Translation: CASTPGGAGFYEQFF.

This clonotype appeared a few times. The chain couples TRBV5-1 to TRBJ2-5; D is ambiguous. The V end was cut by 0 bases, the J end by 2 bases, with 8 bases between. CDR3 length: 14 residues. Germline CDR1 and CDR2: SGHRS and YFSETQ. In nucleotides, the CDR3 is TGCGCCAGCAGCTTGGGCAAGTTACAAGAGACCCAGTACTTC. Amino acid sequence: CASSLGKLQETQYF. Full variable domain (remainder filled in from reference TRBV5-1 and TRBJ2-5): KAGVTQTPRYLIKTRGQQVTLSCSPISGHRSVSWYQQTPGQGLQFLFEYFSETQRNKGNFPGRFSGRQFSNSRSEMNVSTLELGDSALYLCASSLGKLQETQYFGPGTRLLVL.

This clonotype showed up many times. The genes are TRBV11-3 and TRBJ1-1; D call uncertain. Germline CDR1 and CDR2: SGHNT and YENEEA. This CDR3 contains 16 residues. V lost 5 bases, J lost 0 bases, and 16 bases lay in between. The CDR3 nucleotides read TGTGCCAGCAGCCCCGGAGCGCGGCAGTTGAACACTGAAGCTTTCTTT. Its protein is CASSPGARQLNTEAFF.

This clonotype was seen at least ten times. The chain carries TRBV18 and TRBJ2-3; D gene unclear. The germline CDR1 and CDR2 sequences are KGHSH and LQKENI. CDR3 size: 14 residues. V was clipped by 4 bases and J by 0 bases, with 8 bases between them. CDR3 sequence (DNA): TGTGCCAGCTCACGAGAGTCTAGCACAGATACGCAGTATTTT. Translation: CASSRESSTDTQYF.

This rearrangement joins TRBV24-1 to TRBJ2-2, with 8 bases matching TRBD2. In germline, CDR1 is KGHDR, CDR2 SFDVKD. Losses at the gene ends were 3 bases for V and 5 bases for J; bases not matched to a gene: 7. The CDR3 has 16 residues. CDR3 coding DNA: TGTGCCACCAGTGATACGACCGGGACTAGTACCGGGGAGCTGTTTTTT. It translates to CATSDTTGTSTGELFF.

A single count supports this clonotype. The chain recombines TRBV5-1 with TRBJ1-5; 10 bases map to TRBD1. The germline V gene encodes CDR1 SGHRS and CDR2 YFSETQ. V was pared by 6 bases and J by 11 bases, with 14 bases of the junction left unmatched. There are 15 residues in the CDR3. CDR3 sequence: CASNFTGTGAETQHF. In nucleotides, the CDR3 is TGCGCCAGCAACTTCACCGGGACAGGGGCCGAAACCCAGCATTTT.